A single sample gave rise to the 9 T cell receptor beta chains below, sequenced in a study of siplizumab effects on memory and regulatory T cells. Some clones are missing from TCRdb's copy, which holds only in-frame ones; the method was immunoSEQ multiplex PCR. The sample yields some 110,000 clones, 85% to 95% seen once. The sequenced sample was CD4+ T cells sorted from blood. The receptors stem from a human donor in good health.

This chain links TRBV19 with TRBJ2-1, with no clear D. CDR3 length equals 13 residues. Germline assignment: CDR1 LNHDA and CDR2 SQIVND (reference sequence). Trimming cost V 10 bases and J 3 bases, with 13 bases left between them. This CDR3 is CATRPGGYNEQFF. CDR3 coding DNA: TGTGCCACGAGGCCGGGTGGCTACAATGAGCAGTTCTTC.

This rearrangement joins TRBV19 to TRBJ2-5; no reliable D call. V gave up 6 bases and J gave up 5 bases, with 16 bases separating them. CDR3 length: 14 residues. In germline, CDR1 is LNHDA, CDR2 SQIVND (reference sequence). The CDR3 sequence: CASRNRASVETQYF. In DNA, the CDR3 is TGTGCCAGTAGAAATAGGGCAAGTGTTGAGACCCAGTACTTC.

This clone has only one observation. The chain combines TRBV27 with TRBJ1-6; D remains unclear. CDR1 is MNHEY and CDR2 is SMNVEV in the germline V gene (reference sequence). The CDR3 spans 14 residues. Trimming cost V 8 bases and J 10 bases, with 18 bases left between them. The CDR3 DNA reads as TGTGCCAGCTATCAAGCCGGGTATGGATCACCCCTCCACTTT. Encoded protein: CASYQAGYGSPLHF.

The chain employs TRBV11-2 and TRBJ1-1, with TRBD1 as a possible D gene (6 bases). Germline V CDR1 and CDR2: SGHAT, FQNNGV. Trimming took 4 bases from V and 6 from J, leaving 15 bases between them. The CDR3 sequence is 14 residues long. The CDR3 nucleotides read TGTGCCAGCAGCTCACGAAGGGGGATACCTGAAGCTTTCTTT. This translates into CASSSRRGIPEAFF.

The sample holds one count of this clone. V gene TRBV14 combines with J gene TRBJ2-3; 7 bases match TRBD1. V dropped 3 bases and J dropped 1; count of bases not matched to a gene: 10. Germline CDR1 SGHDN, CDR2 FVKESK. The CDR3 consists of 17 residues. The CDR3 DNA follows: TGTGCCAGCAGCCATCAGGGGGTGATCGGGCGCACAGATACGCAGTATTTT. Translating it yields CASSHQGVIGRTDTQYF.

The CDR3 region has the DNA TGTGCCAGCAGTCCCGGAGGGGGCTTCTCTGGGGCCAACGTCCTGACTTTC. Its protein product is CASSPGGGFSGANVLTF. V usage is TRBV2 and J usage is TRBJ2-6; D possibly corresponds to TRBD1 (7 bases). This CDR3 has 17 residues. Trimming cost V 5 bases and J 0 bases, with 14 bases left between them. From germline, CDR1 is SNHLY and CDR2 FYNNEI.

The J gene is TRBJ1-2, the V gene TRBV30; D is ambiguous. This CDR3 is 11 amino acids long. Per the germline V gene, CDR1 is GTSNPN and CDR2 is SVGIG (reference sequence). V was pared by 1 base and J by 8 bases, with 8 bases between. The CDR3 protein is CAWSDYEGYTF. The CDR3 nucleotides read TGTGCCTGGAGTGATTATGAGGGCTACACCTTC.

The V and J genes are TRBV2 and TRBJ2-6; D assignment may be TRBD1 or TRBD2 (5 bases each). CDR1 is SNHLY and CDR2 is FYNNEI in the germline V gene. This CDR3 spans 17 amino acids. Trimming removed 4 bases from V and 1 base from J, with 14 bases in between. The CDR3 sequence: CASSVRGPASGANVLTF. The CDR3 bases are TGTGCCAGCAGTGTGAGGGGACCCGCTTCTGGGGCCAACGTCCTGACTTTC.

The gene calls are TRBV5-5 and TRBJ2-7, with 9 bases aligning to TRBD2. Germline assignment: CDR1 SGHKS and CDR2 YYEKEE (reference sequence). The CDR3 totals 15 residues. The V and J ends lost 2 bases and 2 bases, in that order; junction bases with no gene match: 5. The CDR3 loop reads CASSFLSGGTYEQYF. The CDR3 region has the DNA TGTGCCAGCAGCTTTCTAAGCGGGGGGACCTACGAGCAGTACTTC. The variable domain in full, completed from reference TRBV5-5 and TRBJ2-7, reads DAGVTQSPTHLIKTRGQQVTLRCSPISGHKSVSWYQQVLGQGPQFIFQYYEKEERGRGNFPDRFSARQFPNYSSELNVNALLLGDSALYLCASSFLSGGTYEQYFGPGTRLTVT.